This T cell receptor beta chain was recovered during a study of cytomegalovirus exposure and HLA in healthy donors. Trimming pared 4 bases from V and 3 bases from J, leaving 12 bases between. The germline V gene encodes CDR1 MDHEN and CDR2 SYDVKM. The CDR3 extends over 14 amino acids. Some clones are missing from TCRdb's copy, which holds only in-frame ones; the method was immunoSEQ multiplex PCR. The sample lists about 110,000 clones; under 85% were seen once. This receptor was identified in a woman aged 18-30 years in good health and CMV-seronegative. Sequenced input: PBMCs. The rearrangement joins TRBV28 to TRBJ1-2; D might be TRBD1 (6 bases). This CDR3 is CASSSRGGDYGYTF. The CDR3 bases are TGTGCCAGCAGTTCTAGGGGGGGAGACTATGGCTACACCTTC.